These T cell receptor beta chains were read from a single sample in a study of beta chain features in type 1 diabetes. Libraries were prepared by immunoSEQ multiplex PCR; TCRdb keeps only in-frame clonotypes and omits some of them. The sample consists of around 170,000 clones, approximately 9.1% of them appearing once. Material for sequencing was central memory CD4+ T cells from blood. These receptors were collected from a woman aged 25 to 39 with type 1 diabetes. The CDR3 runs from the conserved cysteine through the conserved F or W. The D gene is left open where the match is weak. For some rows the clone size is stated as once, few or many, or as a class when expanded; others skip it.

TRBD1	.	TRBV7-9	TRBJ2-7	CASNSPGQGTYEQYF	TGTGCCAGCAACTCGCCGGGACAGGGGACCTACGAGCAGTACTTC
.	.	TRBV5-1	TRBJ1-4	CASSAGNEKLFF	TGCGCCAGCAGCGCCGGGAATGAAAAACTGTTTTTT
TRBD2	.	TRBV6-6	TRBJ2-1	CASKPTSPTNEQFF	TGTGCCAGCAAACCGACTAGCCCTACTAATGAGCAGTTCTTC
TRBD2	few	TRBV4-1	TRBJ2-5	CASSKRERGQETQYF	TGCGCCAGCAGCAAGAGGGAGCGGGGGCAAGAGACCCAGTACTTC
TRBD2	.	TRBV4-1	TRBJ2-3	CASSQDTAGGRTDTQYF	TGCGCCAGCAGCCAAGATACAGCGGGAGGCCGCACAGATACGCAGTATTTT
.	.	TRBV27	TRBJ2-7	CASSLRGFFDEQYF	TGTGCCAGCAGCCTTAGGGGTTTCTTCGACGAGCAGTACTTC
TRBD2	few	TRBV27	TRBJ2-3	CSSGRAHQDTQYF	TGTTCATCCGGGAGGGCTCATCAGGATACGCAGTATTTT
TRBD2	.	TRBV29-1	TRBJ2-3	CSVAGLAGDTDTQYF	TGCAGCGTCGCCGGACTAGCGGGAGACACAGATACGCAGTATTTT
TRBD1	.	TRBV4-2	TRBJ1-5	CASSQDQDRGYQPQHF	TGTGCCAGCAGCCAAGATCAGGACAGGGGGTATCAGCCCCAGCATTTT
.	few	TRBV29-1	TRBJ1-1	CSVASGAHGLTEAFF	TGCAGCGTTGCGTCAGGGGCTCACGGTCTCACTGAAGCTTTCTTT
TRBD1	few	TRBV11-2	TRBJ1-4	CASSPRQGIKLFF	TGTGCCAGCAGCCCACGACAGGGTATAAAACTGTTTTTT
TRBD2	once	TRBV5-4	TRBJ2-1	CASSLSASGAGSFF	TGTGCCAGCAGCTTGTCGGCTAGCGGTGCAGGTTCGTTCTTC
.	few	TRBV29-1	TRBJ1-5	CSVVVGSQPQHF	TGCAGCGTTGTGGTGGGGAGTCAGCCCCAGCATTTT
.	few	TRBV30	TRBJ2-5	CAWSVGGSQETQYF	TGTGCCTGGAGCGTCGGAGGATCGCAAGAGACCCAGTACTTC
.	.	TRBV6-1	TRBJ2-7	CASSEIGGDPYEQYF	TGTGCCAGCAGTGAAATAGGAGGGGACCCCTACGAGCAGTACTTC
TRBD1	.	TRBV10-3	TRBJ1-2	CATYRTGGYTF	TGTGCCACCTACAGGACAGGGGGCTACACCTTC
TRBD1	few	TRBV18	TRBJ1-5	CASSPPSGDSGGQPQHF	TGTGCCAGCTCACCACCGTCCGGGGACAGCGGGGGTCAGCCCCAGCATTTT
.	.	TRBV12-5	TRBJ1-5	CASGPGENQPQHF	TGTGCTAGTGGCCCAGGGGAGAATCAGCCCCAGCATTTT
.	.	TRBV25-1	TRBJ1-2	CASSDRRVGATNYGYTF	TGTGCCAGCAGTGACCGAAGAGTAGGGGCGACTAACTATGGCTACACCTTC
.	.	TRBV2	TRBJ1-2	CASSDLGYGYTF	TGTGCCAGCAGTGATCTAGGTTATGGCTACACCTTC
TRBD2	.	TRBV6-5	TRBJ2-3	CATRLAGWGDTQYF	TGTGCCACCCGATTAGCGGGATGGGGAGATACGCAGTATTTT
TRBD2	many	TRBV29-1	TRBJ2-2	CTARTSGTTGELFF	TGCACCGCCCGGACTAGCGGGACTACCGGGGAGCTGTTTTTT
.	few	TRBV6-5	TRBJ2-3	CASSRSQGRDTQYF	TGTGCCAGCAGCCGCTCCCAAGGGAGAGATACGCAGTATTTT
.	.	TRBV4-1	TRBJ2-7	CASSQEVGARAYEQYF	TGCGCCAGCAGCCAAGAGGTAGGGGCCAGGGCCTACGAGCAGTACTTC
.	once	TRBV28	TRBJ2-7	CASSFQGHISYEQYF	TGTGCCAGCAGTTTTCAGGGGCATATTTCCTACGAGCAGTACTTC
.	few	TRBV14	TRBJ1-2	CASSPQTGTGYTF	TGTGCCAGCAGCCCCCAGACCGGGACAGGCTACACCTTC
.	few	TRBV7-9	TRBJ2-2	CASSLDGAGELFF	TGTGCCAGCAGCTTAGACGGGGCCGGGGAGCTGTTTTTT
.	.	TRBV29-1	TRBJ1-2	CSSMGGGVLGYTF	TGCAGCTCTATGGGTGGAGGGGTCCTCGGCTACACCTTC
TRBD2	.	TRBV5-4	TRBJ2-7	CASSWGLAEAYEQYF	TGTGCCAGCAGCTGGGGACTAGCGGAGGCCTACGAGCAGTACTTC
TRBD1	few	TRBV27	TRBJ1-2	CASSIQNRGRGGYTF	TGTGCCAGCAGTATTCAAAACAGGGGGCGCGGTGGCTACACCTTC
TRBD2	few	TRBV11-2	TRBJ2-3	CASRPTGAGGVTDTQYF	TGTGCCAGCAGGCCAACTGGAGCGGGAGGGGTCACAGATACGCAGTATTTT